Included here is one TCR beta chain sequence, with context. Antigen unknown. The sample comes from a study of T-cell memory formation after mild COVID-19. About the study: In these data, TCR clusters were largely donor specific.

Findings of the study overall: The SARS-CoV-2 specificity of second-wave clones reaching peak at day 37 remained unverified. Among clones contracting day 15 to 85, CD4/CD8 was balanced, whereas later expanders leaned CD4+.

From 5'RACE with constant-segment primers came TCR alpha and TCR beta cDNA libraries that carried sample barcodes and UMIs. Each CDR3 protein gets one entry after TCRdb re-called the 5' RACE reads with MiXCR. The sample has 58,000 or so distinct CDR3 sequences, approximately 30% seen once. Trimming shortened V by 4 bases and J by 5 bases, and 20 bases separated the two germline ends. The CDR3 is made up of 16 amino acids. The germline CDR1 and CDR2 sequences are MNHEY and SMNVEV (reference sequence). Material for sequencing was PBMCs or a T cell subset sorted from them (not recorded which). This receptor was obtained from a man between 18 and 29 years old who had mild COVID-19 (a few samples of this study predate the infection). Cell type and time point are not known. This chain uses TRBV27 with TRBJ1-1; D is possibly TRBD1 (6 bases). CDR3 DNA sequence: TGTGCCAGCAGTTCCTCACCCGACGTAGGGGGGACTGAAGCTTTCTTT. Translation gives CASSSSPDVGGTEAFF.